A selection of T cell receptor beta chains follows, all from one sample in a study of T cells after yellow fever vaccination. TCRdb processed the 5' RACE reads anew with MiXCR; each CDR3 protein has one entry. Of approximately 74,000 distinct CDR3 sequences listed, approximately 6.9% are singletons. Sequenced material: CD8+ T cells sorted from PBMCs, taken about 5 days after the first yellow fever vaccination. These receptors were obtained from a man aged 18 to 30 who received the YFV17D yellow fever vaccine. The CDR3 runs from the conserved cysteine through the conserved F or W. Fields, in order: V gene, clone size, D gene, CDR3 protein. The D gene is left open where the match is weak. Clone size is given for some rows only: seen once, a few or many times, or a class if the clone is expanded.

v_gene: TRBV19; abundance: few; d_gene: .; CDR3aa: CASSPAGVNTEAFF
v_gene: TRBV4-3; abundance: .; d_gene: .; CDR3aa: CASSQEALLMNTEAFF
v_gene: TRBV4-1; abundance: many; d_gene: .; CDR3aa: CASSPGTVYEQYF
v_gene: TRBV27; abundance: .; d_gene: .; CDR3aa: CASSLGGASYGYTF
v_gene: TRBV7-2; abundance: few; d_gene: TRBD1; CDR3aa: CASSRTGGFSEQFF
v_gene: TRBV4-1; abundance: many; d_gene: TRBD1; CDR3aa: CASSHDRDLYNEQFF
v_gene: TRBV9; abundance: .; d_gene: .; CDR3aa: CASSPRTQNTEAFF
v_gene: TRBV13; abundance: .; d_gene: TRBD2; CDR3aa: CASSPKPSGGTDTQYF
v_gene: TRBV19; abundance: few; d_gene: .; CDR3aa: CASSIWTYSNQPQHF
v_gene: TRBV7-9; abundance: medium-sized; d_gene: .; CDR3aa: CASSRYEGGYSNQPQHF
v_gene: TRBV6-5; abundance: many; d_gene: TRBD1; CDR3aa: CASSYSAGGYTEAFF
v_gene: TRBV25-1; abundance: .; d_gene: .; CDR3aa: CASNSGGYTF
v_gene: TRBV27; abundance: .; d_gene: TRBD2; CDR3aa: CASSPLTSLGTDTQYF
v_gene: TRBV3-1; abundance: few; d_gene: TRBD2; CDR3aa: CASSLASGVYYNEQFF
v_gene: TRBV6-1; abundance: many; d_gene: .; CDR3aa: CASSTFGVSPLHF
v_gene: TRBV6-5; abundance: many; d_gene: TRBD1; CDR3aa: CASSYSPDRSSYEQYF
v_gene: TRBV6-5; abundance: .; d_gene: TRBD1; CDR3aa: CASTGGHGNEKLFF
v_gene: TRBV4-3; abundance: few; d_gene: .; CDR3aa: CASSQDPQGRDGELFF
v_gene: TRBV4-1; abundance: many; d_gene: TRBD2; CDR3aa: CASSRKGAGASTDTQYF
v_gene: TRBV4-1; abundance: few; d_gene: TRBD1; CDR3aa: CASSEGQGETQYF
v_gene: TRBV7-3; abundance: .; d_gene: .; CDR3aa: CASSPGRGSTDTQNF
v_gene: TRBV4-1; abundance: many; d_gene: TRBD1; CDR3aa: CASSLRQGKMTDTQYF
v_gene: TRBV24-1; abundance: once; d_gene: .; CDR3aa: CATSDLGRDLNEQFF
v_gene: TRBV5-4; abundance: .; d_gene: .; CDR3aa: CASSLQDYEQYF
v_gene: TRBV4-3; abundance: few; d_gene: .; CDR3aa: CASSQDRTEIWQGTYEQYF
v_gene: TRBV5-1; abundance: many; d_gene: .; CDR3aa: CASSLVAGANHEQYF
v_gene: TRBV5-6; abundance: .; d_gene: .; CDR3aa: CASSQTYQETQYF
v_gene: TRBV4-1; abundance: many; d_gene: TRBD1; CDR3aa: CASSQPGQGNTEAFF
v_gene: TRBV6-1; abundance: few; d_gene: TRBD1; CDR3aa: CASSGGITPGQGNSPLHF
v_gene: TRBV6-5; abundance: many; d_gene: .; CDR3aa: CASRTTGFQETQYF
v_gene: TRBV10-1; abundance: few; d_gene: .; CDR3aa: CASSDMVAWGTEAFF
v_gene: TRBV7-2; abundance: few; d_gene: TRBD2; CDR3aa: CASSLGRGSGGAGEQFF
v_gene: TRBV7-8; abundance: many; d_gene: TRBD2; CDR3aa: CASSLGLSSSGRLYNEQFF
v_gene: TRBV7-9; abundance: few; d_gene: TRBD1; CDR3aa: CASSPPQGAYEQYF
v_gene: TRBV12-3/TRBV12-4; abundance: many; d_gene: .; CDR3aa: CASSLGPQQTQYF
v_gene: TRBV13; abundance: .; d_gene: .; CDR3aa: CASSLGFSETQYF
v_gene: TRBV4-1; abundance: many; d_gene: .; CDR3aa: CASSHQGNTEAFF
v_gene: TRBV5-4; abundance: few; d_gene: .; CDR3aa: CASENRVQETQYF
v_gene: TRBV11-1; abundance: few; d_gene: TRBD2; CDR3aa: CASSSRTSGVWYQETQYF
v_gene: TRBV9; abundance: few; d_gene: TRBD2; CDR3aa: CASSPAGDANTGELFF
v_gene: TRBV5-1; abundance: many; d_gene: .; CDR3aa: CASREGPTYEQYF
v_gene: TRBV4-1; abundance: .; d_gene: .; CDR3aa: CASSLTRTANYGYTF
v_gene: TRBV30; abundance: many; d_gene: .; CDR3aa: CAWREESGNTIYF
v_gene: TRBV20-1; abundance: few; d_gene: TRBD2; CDR3aa: CSAQSGVTDTQYF
v_gene: TRBV7-3; abundance: few; d_gene: .; CDR3aa: CASSLFRAGSYNEQFF
v_gene: TRBV2; abundance: many; d_gene: .; CDR3aa: CASAGANEKLFF
v_gene: TRBV4-2; abundance: .; d_gene: TRBD1; CDR3aa: CASPPGGHHRADSTDTQYF
v_gene: TRBV4-1; abundance: many; d_gene: TRBD2; CDR3aa: CASSQIRLAGGSSTDTQYF
v_gene: TRBV7-2; abundance: few; d_gene: .; CDR3aa: CASSLPKGEQFF